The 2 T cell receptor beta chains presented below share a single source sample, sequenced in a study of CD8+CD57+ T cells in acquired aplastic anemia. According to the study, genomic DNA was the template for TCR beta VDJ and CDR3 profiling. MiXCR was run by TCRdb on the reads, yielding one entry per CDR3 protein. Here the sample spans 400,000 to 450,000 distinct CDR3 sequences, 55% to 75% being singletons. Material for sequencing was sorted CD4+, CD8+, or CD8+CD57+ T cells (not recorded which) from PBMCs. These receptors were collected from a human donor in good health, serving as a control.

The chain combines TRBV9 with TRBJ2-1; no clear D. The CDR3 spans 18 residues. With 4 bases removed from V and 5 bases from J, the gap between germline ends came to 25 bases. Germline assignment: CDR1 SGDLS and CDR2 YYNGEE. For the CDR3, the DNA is TGTGCCAGCAGCTTATTGTCTGGGGTCTCTCTTACCGACAATGAGCAGTTCTTC. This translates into CASSLLSGVSLTDNEQFF.

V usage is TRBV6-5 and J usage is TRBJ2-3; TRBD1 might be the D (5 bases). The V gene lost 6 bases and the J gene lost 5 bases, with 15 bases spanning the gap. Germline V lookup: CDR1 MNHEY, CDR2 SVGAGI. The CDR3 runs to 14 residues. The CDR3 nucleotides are TGTGCCAGCAGGGACCCGGAAGGGGTAGATACGCAGTATTTT. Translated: CASRDPEGVDTQYF.